The 4 T cell receptor beta chains below were found in one sample sequenced in a study of blood T cell repertoires in COVID-19. Method: immunoSEQ multiplex PCR; TCRdb's copy keeps in-frame clones and lacks some. The sample consists of under 200,000 clones, around 83% of them appearing once. Sequencing was performed on peripheral blood. The receptors shown here come from a human donor in a cohort sampled during active COVID-19.

The chain combines TRBV10-2 with TRBJ1-2, with 7 bases fitting TRBD1. The CDR3 runs to 14 residues. Germline assignment: CDR1 WSHSY and CDR2 SAAADI. Trimming took 5 bases from V and 4 from J; bases not matched to a gene: 7. CDR3 amino acids: CASSSQQGTYGYTF. The DNA of the CDR3 is TGCGCCAGCAGTTCCCAACAGGGGACCTATGGCTACACCTTC.

This sequence joins TRBV5-1 and TRBJ2-6; the D is unclear. The germline CDR1 and CDR2 sequences are SGHRS and YFSETQ. V was shortened by 0 bases and J by 2 bases, with 12 bases between the two germline ends. The CDR3 length is 17 residues. CDR3 DNA: TGCGCCAGCAGCTTGGCCTCGGCAACAGCTGGGGCCAACGTCCTGACTTTC. It codes for CASSLASATAGANVLTF.

The chain carries TRBV5-1 and TRBJ2-1; 10 bases match TRBD2. The germline CDR1 and CDR2 sequences are SGHRS and YFSETQ. The CDR3 runs to 17 residues. With V trimmed by 4 bases and J by 2 bases, 9 bases remained unmatched. For the CDR3, the DNA is TGCGCCAGCAGCCTCGTTAGCGGGAGGTCCCCCTACAATGAGCAGTTCTTC. It specifies CASSLVSGRSPYNEQFF.

The table lists this clone with a count of one. The CDR3 DNA sequence: TGTGCCAGCAGCCCAGGACTAGGCGGGTACGAGCAGTACTTC. Encoded protein: CASSPGLGGYEQYF. The V and J genes are TRBV5-6 and TRBJ2-7, with 7 bases fitting TRBD2. This CDR3 has 14 residues. Germline CDR1 is SGHDT and CDR2 is YYEEEE. Unmatched junction bases numbered 8, after V lost 4 bases and J lost 4 bases.